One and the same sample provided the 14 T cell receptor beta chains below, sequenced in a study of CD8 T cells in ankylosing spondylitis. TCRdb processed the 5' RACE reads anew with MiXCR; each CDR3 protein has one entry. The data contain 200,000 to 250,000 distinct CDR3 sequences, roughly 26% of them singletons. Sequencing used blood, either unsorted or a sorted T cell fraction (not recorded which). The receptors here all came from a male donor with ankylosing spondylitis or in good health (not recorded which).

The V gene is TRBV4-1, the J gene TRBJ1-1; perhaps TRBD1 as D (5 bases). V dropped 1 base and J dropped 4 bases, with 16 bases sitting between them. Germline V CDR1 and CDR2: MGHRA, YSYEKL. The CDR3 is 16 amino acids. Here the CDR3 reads CASSQAGGLRSTEAFF. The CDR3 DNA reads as TGCGCCAGCAGCCAAGCGGGGGGTCTACGTTCCACTGAAGCTTTCTTT.

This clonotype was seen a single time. CDR3 coding DNA: TGTGCCAGCAGCTTGGGTATGGCCCAGTACTTC. Protein: CASSLGMAQYF. V and J are TRBV7-2 and TRBJ2-5; D uncertain. V lost 3 bases and J 9 bases, leaving 8 bases between the germline ends. The CDR3 is 11 amino acids. The germline V gene has CDR1 SGHTA and CDR2 FQGNSA.

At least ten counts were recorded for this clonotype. As DNA, the CDR3 is TGTGCCAGCAGTTTAGGCCCTCCCCGGAGTCAGGCCTACGAGCAGTACTTC. Its protein product is CASSLGPPRSQAYEQYF. V gene TRBV12-3 or TRBV12-4 combines with J gene TRBJ2-7; the D is unclear. V lost 1 base and J lost 2, with 18 bases in between. The CDR3 runs 17 residues.

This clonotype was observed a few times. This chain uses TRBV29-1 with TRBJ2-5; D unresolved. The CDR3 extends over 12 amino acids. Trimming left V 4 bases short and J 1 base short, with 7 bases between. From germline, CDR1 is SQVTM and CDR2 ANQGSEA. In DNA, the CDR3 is TGCAGCGTTGTGCCTAGCCAAGAGACCCAGTACTTC. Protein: CSVVPSQETQYF.

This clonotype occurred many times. CDR3 sequence reads: CASSRTGTNYGYTF. In DNA form, the CDR3 reads TGTGCCAGCAGTCGGACAGGGACCAACTATGGCTACACCTTC. The chain combines TRBV7-2 with TRBJ1-2; TRBD1 agrees at 8 bases. J gave up 2 bases and V 6 bases, and 5 bases lay outside the gene matches. CDR3 length: 14 residues. In germline, CDR1 is SGHTA, CDR2 FQGNSA.

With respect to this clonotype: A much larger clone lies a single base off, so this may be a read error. The CDR3 DNA reads as TGTGCCAGCAGCAGCGGACGGTCCTATAATTCACCCTTCCACTTT. Translation gives CASSSGRSYNSPFHF. The gene calls are TRBV7-2 and TRBJ1-6; D is uncertain. The CDR3 extends over 15 amino acids. Germline-derived CDR1 and CDR2 are SGHTA and FQGNSA.

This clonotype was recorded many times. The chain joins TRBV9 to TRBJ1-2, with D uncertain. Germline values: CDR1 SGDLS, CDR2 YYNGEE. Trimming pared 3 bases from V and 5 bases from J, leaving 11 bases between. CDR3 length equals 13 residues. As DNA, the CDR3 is TGTGCCAGCAGCGAGATAATAGGGTATGGCTACACCTTC. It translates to CASSEIIGYGYTF.

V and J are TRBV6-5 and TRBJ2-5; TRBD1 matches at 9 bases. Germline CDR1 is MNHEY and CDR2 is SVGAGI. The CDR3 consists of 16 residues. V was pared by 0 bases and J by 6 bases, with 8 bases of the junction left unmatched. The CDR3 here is CASSYSATGGWKTQYF. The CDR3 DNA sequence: TGTGCCAGCAGTTACTCCGCAACAGGGGGCTGGAAGACCCAGTACTTC.

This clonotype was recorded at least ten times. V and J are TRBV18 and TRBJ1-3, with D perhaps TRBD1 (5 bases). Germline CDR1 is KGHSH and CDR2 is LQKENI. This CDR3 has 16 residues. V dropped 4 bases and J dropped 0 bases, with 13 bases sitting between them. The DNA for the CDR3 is TGTGCCAGCTCACTCAAGCCCGACAGCTCTGGAAACACCATATATTTT. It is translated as CASSLKPDSSGNTIYF.

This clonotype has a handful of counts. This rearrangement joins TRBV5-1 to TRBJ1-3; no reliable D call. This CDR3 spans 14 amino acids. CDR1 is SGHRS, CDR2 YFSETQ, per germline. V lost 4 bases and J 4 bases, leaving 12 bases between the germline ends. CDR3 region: CASSPGSQGNTIYF. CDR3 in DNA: TGCGCCAGCAGCCCCGGGTCCCAGGGAAACACCATATATTTT.

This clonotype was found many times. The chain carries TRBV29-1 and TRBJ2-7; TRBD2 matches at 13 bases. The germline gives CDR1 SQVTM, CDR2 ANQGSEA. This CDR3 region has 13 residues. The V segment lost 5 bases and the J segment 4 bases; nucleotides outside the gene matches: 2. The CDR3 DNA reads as TGCAGCGTTAGGACTAGCGGGAGTTACGAGCAGTACTTC. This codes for CSVRTSGSYEQYF.

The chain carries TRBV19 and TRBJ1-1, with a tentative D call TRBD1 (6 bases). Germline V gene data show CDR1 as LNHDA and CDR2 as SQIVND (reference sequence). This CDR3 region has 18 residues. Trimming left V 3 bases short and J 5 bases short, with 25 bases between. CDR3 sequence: CASSISENRAGVVTEAFF. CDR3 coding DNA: TGTGCCAGTAGTATCAGCGAAAACAGGGCTGGTGTAGTAACTGAAGCTTTCTTT.

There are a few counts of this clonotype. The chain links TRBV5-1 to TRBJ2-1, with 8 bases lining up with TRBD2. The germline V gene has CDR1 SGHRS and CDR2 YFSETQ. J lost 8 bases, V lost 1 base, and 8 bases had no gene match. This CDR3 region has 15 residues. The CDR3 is CASSLMGLVNDEQFF. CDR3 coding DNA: TGCGCCAGCAGCTTGATGGGACTAGTAAATGATGAGCAGTTCTTC.

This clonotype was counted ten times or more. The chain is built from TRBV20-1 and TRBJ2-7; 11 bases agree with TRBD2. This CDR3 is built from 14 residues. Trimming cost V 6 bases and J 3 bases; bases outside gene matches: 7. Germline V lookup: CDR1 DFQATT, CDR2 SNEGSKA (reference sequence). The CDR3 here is CSASGTSGNYEQYF. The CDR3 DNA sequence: TGCAGTGCAAGTGGGACTAGCGGAAACTACGAGCAGTACTTC.